This T cell receptor beta chain was sequenced in a study of blood T cell repertoires in COVID-19. In the study overall: Samples of COVID-19 (acute and convalescent) were obtained from the United States, Italy and Spain. The analysed material was cDNA or gDNA that came from T cells, B-cell-depleted T cells, or PBMCs.

V lost 6 bases, J lost 4 bases, and 12 bases lay in between. The CDR3 is 13 amino acids. Original data processing: For nucleated cells, counts were estimated from reference gene primer amplification. TCRdb keeps only in-frame clones here, not all; method: immunoSEQ multiplex PCR. V, J and clone size were drawn from that table, and D and trimming were deduced from the DNA. The sample consists of some 240,000 clones, approximately 80% of them appearing once. Sequenced: peripheral blood. The gene calls are TRBV12-3 or TRBV12-4 and TRBJ1-1; D remains unclear. This receptor was taken from a woman between 35 and 50 years old who had recovered from COVID-19. The CDR3 DNA is TGTGCCAGCAGGGCATTACGGGGCACTGAAGCTTTCTTT. It codes for CASRALRGTEAFF.